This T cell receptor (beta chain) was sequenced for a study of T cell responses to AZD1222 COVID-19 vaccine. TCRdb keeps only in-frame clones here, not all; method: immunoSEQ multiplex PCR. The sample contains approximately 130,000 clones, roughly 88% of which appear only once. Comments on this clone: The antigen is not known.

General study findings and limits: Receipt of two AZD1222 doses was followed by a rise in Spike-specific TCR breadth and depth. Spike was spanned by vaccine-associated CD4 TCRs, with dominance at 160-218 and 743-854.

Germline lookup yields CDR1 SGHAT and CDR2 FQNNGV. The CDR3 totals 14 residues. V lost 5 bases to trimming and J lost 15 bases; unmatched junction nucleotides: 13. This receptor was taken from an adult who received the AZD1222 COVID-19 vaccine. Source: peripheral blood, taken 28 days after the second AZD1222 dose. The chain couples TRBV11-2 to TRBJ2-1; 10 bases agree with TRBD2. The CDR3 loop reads CASSETSGSVSAFF. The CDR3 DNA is TGTGCCAGCAGCGAGACTAGCGGGTCGGTTTCTGCGTTCTTC.